The rows below give T cell receptor beta chains drawn from one sample of a study of technical replicates of blood from several donors. The assay was immunoSEQ multiplex PCR, and TCRdb's table has in-frame clones only and misses some. This repertoire shows some 100,000 clones, 96% found once; its top ten account for 0.21%. Sequencing used T cells isolated from PBMCs. The receptor set was obtained from a human donor in good health. The CDR3 runs from the conserved cysteine through the conserved F or W. D genes are given only for firm matches. Size values are once, few and many counts, or a class for expanded clones, and some rows have none.

CDR3 protein | CDR3 DNA | clone size | D gene | J gene | V gene
CASSGGPGGRAHEQFF | TGCGCCAGCAGCGGGGGCCCCGGCGGGAGGGCCCATGAGCAGTTCTTC | . | TRBD2 | TRBJ2-1 | TRBV5-1
CASRNQGSTEAFF | TGTGCCAGCAGGAACCAGGGAAGCACTGAAGCTTTCTTT | . | . | TRBJ1-1 | TRBV6-5
CASGSGGTDTQYF | TGCGCCAGCGGCAGCGGGGGGACAGATACGCAGTATTTT | . | TRBD2 | TRBJ2-3 | TRBV10-1
CASSPRADTQYF | TGTGCCAGCAGCCCTCGAGCAGATACGCAGTATTTT | . | . | TRBJ2-3 | TRBV14
CASSLDPGTYEQYF | TGTGCCAGCAGCTTGGATCCAGGCACCTACGAGCAGTACTTC | . | . | TRBJ2-7 | TRBV7-2
CASSFGGDAYTEAFF | TGTGCCAGCAGTTTCGGGGGTGATGCATATACTGAAGCTTTCTTT | . | . | TRBJ1-1 | TRBV6-5
CASSPSPGPWGNQPQHF | TGTGCCAGCAGCCCGAGCCCGGGTCCGTGGGGCAATCAGCCCCAGCATTTT | . | . | TRBJ1-5 | TRBV5-5
CASSPGQENYEQYF | TGTGCCAGTAGTCCGGGACAGGAAAACTACGAGCAGTACTTC | . | TRBD1 | TRBJ2-7 | TRBV19
CASSLGTSSETQYF | TGTGCCAGCAGCTTAGGGACTAGTAGTGAGACCCAGTACTTC | . | TRBD2 | TRBJ2-5 | TRBV7-3
CASSRKEQGNTGELFF | TGCGCCAGCAGCCGAAAAGAACAGGGGAACACCGGGGAGCTGTTTTTT | . | . | TRBJ2-2 | TRBV5-1
CAILGGSGELFF | TGTGCCATCTTGGGAGGAAGCGGGGAGCTGTTTTTT | . | . | TRBJ2-2 | TRBV16
CASSLGVNEKLFF | TGTGCCAGCAGCCTAGGGGTTAATGAAAAACTGTTTTTT | . | . | TRBJ1-4 | TRBV6-5
CASSLEYGSGYNEQFF | TGCGCCAGCAGCTTGGAGTACGGTAGCGGTTACAATGAGCAGTTCTTC | . | . | TRBJ2-1 | TRBV5-1
CASSPRQGTDTQYF | TGTGCCAGCAGCCCTAGACAGGGCACAGATACGCAGTATTTT | . | . | TRBJ2-3 | TRBV7-7
CASSSGSGIDTGELFF | TGTGCCAGCAGCTCCGGAAGCGGGATAGACACCGGGGAGCTGTTTTTT | . | TRBD2 | TRBJ2-2 | TRBV13
CASSSAGTARTDTQYF | TGTGCCAGCAGCTCGGCCGGGACAGCCCGCACAGATACGCAGTATTTT | . | TRBD1 | TRBJ2-3 | TRBV5-6
CASTPWDTPYNEQFF | TGTGCCAGCACCCCGTGGGACACTCCCTACAATGAGCAGTTCTTC | . | . | TRBJ2-1 | TRBV28
CASSPTPGDEKLFF | TGTGCCAGCTCACCAACTCCCGGTGATGAAAAACTGTTTTTT | . | . | TRBJ1-4 | TRBV18
CATSGSMSTGELFF | TGTGCGACTAGCGGGAGTATGAGCACCGGGGAGCTGTTTTTT | . | TRBD2 | TRBJ2-2 | TRBV9
CASSALTGANGELFF | TGTGCCAGCAGTGCCTTGACAGGGGCTAACGGGGAGCTGTTTTTT | . | TRBD1 | TRBJ2-2 | TRBV6-1
CASSSRPRDSKPEQYF | TGTGCCAGCAGCTCCCGCCCCCGGGACAGCAAACCCGAGCAGTACTTC | . | TRBD1 | TRBJ2-7 | TRBV11-2
CASSFFGGTSEQYF | TGCGCCAGCAGCTTTTTCGGAGGTACAAGCGAGCAGTACTTC | . | . | TRBJ2-7 | TRBV5-1
CASSGGQQETQYF | TGTGCCAGTAGTGGAGGACAGCAAGAGACCCAGTACTTC | . | . | TRBJ2-5 | TRBV19
CASSPGAYRLRTDTQYF | TGTGCCAGCAGCCCAGGGGCCTATAGGCTCCGCACAGATACGCAGTATTTT | . | . | TRBJ2-3 | TRBV7-9
CASSLDFGSGYEQYF | TGTGCCAGCAGCTTGGATTTTGGGAGTGGGTACGAGCAGTACTTC | . | . | TRBJ2-7 | TRBV5-4
CASSLGTANTEAFF | TGTGCCAGCAGTTTAGGGACAGCCAACACTGAAGCTTTCTTT | . | TRBD1 | TRBJ1-1 | TRBV28
CASSYLLNQPQHF | TGTGCCAGCAGTTACCTCCTCAATCAGCCCCAGCATTTT | . | . | TRBJ1-5 | TRBV6-5
CASRIGVNPLRAFF | TGTGCCAGCAGAATCGGGGTGAACCCTCTTCGAGCTTTCTTT | . | . | TRBJ1-1 | TRBV6-5
CASTGGEDTQYF | TGCGCCAGCACAGGGGGCGAAGATACGCAGTATTTT | once | TRBD1 | TRBJ2-3 | TRBV4-1
CASSSTEASYEQYF | TGCGCCAGCAGCTCGACAGAAGCCTCCTACGAGCAGTACTTC | . | . | TRBJ2-7 | TRBV5-1
CASSSTGLETQYF | TGTGCCAGCAGTTCGACAGGATTGGAGACCCAGTACTTC | . | . | TRBJ2-5 | TRBV6-1
CASSLTSGRPDTQYF | TGTGCCAGCAGCTTAACTAGCGGGCGCCCAGATACGCAGTATTTT | . | TRBD2 | TRBJ2-3 | TRBV7-3
CASSRIRGSPEAFSSYEQYF | TGTGCCAGCAGCCGGATTCGGGGGTCTCCAGAGGCCTTTTCGTCCTACGAGCAGTACTTC | . | . | TRBJ2-7 | TRBV28
CASGLALRPGQGNQPQHF | TGTGCTAGTGGTTTGGCACTGAGACCGGGACAGGGTAATCAGCCCCAGCATTTT | . | TRBD1 | TRBJ1-5 | TRBV12-5
CASSIPGTPTYEQYF | TGTGCCAGCAGTATACCCGGGACACCAACCTACGAGCAGTACTTC | . | . | TRBJ2-7 | TRBV28
CASSAQTVGEAFF | TGTGCCAGCAGTGCACAAACAGTCGGTGAAGCTTTCTTT | once | . | TRBJ1-1 | TRBV6-1
CATSREYPSWTGTSTDTQYF | TGTGCCACCAGCAGAGAATACCCCAGTTGGACAGGAACTAGCACAGATACGCAGTATTTT | . | TRBD1 | TRBJ2-3 | TRBV15
CASSRDRESNGYTF | TGTGCCAGCAGTCGCGACAGGGAGAGTAATGGCTACACCTTC | . | TRBD1 | TRBJ1-2 | TRBV2
CASSLVGHTNTEAFF | TGCGCCAGCAGCTTGGTGGGACACACTAACACTGAAGCTTTCTTT | . | . | TRBJ1-1 | TRBV5-1
CASSLFAGGTDDTQYF | TGTGCCAGCAGCTTGTTCGCGGGAGGGACCGACGATACGCAGTATTTT | . | TRBD2 | TRBJ2-3 | TRBV5-4
CATEVGTGTNQPQHF | TGTGCCACCGAAGTAGGGACAGGGACTAATCAGCCCCAGCATTTT | . | TRBD1 | TRBJ1-5 | TRBV15
CASSQEGHSSGNTIYF | TGCGCCAGCAGCCAAGAAGGACACTCCTCTGGAAACACCATATATTTT | . | . | TRBJ1-3 | TRBV4-1
CASSLRGGLATNEKLFF | TGTGCCAGCAGCCTACGAGGGGGCCTTGCAACTAATGAAAAACTGTTTTTT | . | TRBD1 | TRBJ1-4 | TRBV7-2
CASSTLAVNTGELFF | TGTGCCAGTAGTACCCTAGCGGTTAACACCGGGGAGCTGTTTTTT | . | TRBD2 | TRBJ2-2 | TRBV19
CASTYRGLGGELFF | TGTGCCAGCACGTATAGGGGGCTTGGCGGGGAGCTGTTTTTT | . | TRBD1 | TRBJ2-2 | TRBV11-2
CASSLNRGEYGYTF | TGTGCCAGCAGCTTAAACAGGGGGGAATATGGCTACACCTTC | . | TRBD1 | TRBJ1-2 | TRBV5-5
CASSEAVAGAYEQYF | TGTGCCAGCAGTGAAGCGGTAGCGGGAGCCTACGAGCAGTACTTC | . | TRBD2 | TRBJ2-7 | TRBV6-1
CASSHRGRGVNTEAFF | TGTGCCAGCAGCCACCGGGGGCGGGGGGTGAACACTGAAGCTTTCTTT | . | . | TRBJ1-1 | TRBV7-9
CASSLPREYEQYF | TGTGCCAGCAGTTTACCGCGGGAGTACGAGCAGTACTTC | . | TRBD2 | TRBJ2-7 | TRBV28
CASSERWTGSTEAFF | TGTGCCAGCAGTGAACGCTGGACAGGGAGTACTGAAGCTTTCTTT | once | TRBD1 | TRBJ1-1 | TRBV6-1